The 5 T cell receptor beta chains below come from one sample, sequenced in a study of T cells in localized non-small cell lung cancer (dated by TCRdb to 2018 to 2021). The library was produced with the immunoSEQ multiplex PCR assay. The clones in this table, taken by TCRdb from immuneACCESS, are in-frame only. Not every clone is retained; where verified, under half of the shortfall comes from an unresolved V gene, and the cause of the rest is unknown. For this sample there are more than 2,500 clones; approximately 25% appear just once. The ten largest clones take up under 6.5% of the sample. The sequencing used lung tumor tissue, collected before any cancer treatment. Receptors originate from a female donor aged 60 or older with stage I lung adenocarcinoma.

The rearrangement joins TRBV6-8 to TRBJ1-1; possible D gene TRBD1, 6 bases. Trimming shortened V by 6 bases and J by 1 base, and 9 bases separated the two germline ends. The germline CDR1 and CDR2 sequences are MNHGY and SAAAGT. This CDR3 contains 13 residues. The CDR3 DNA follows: TGTGCCAGCAGCTGGGACAAGAACACTGAAGCTTTCTTT. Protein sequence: CASSWDKNTEAFF.

CDR3 sequence reads: CAWTKNEKLFF. CDR3 nucleotides: TGTGCCTGGACCAAAAATGAAAAACTGTTTTTT. V and J are TRBV30 and TRBJ1-4; D gene uncertain. This CDR3 comprises 11 residues. V was pared by 4 bases and J by 5 bases, with 5 bases between. The V gene's germline CDR1 is GTSNPN and CDR2 SVGIG (reference sequence).

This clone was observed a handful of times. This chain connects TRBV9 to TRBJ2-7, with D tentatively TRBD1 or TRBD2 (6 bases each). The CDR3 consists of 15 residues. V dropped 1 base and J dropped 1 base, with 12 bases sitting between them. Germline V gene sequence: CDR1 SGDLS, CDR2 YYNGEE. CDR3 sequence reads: CASSVYGGGSYEQYF. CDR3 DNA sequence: TGTGCCAGCAGCGTATATGGAGGGGGTTCCTACGAGCAGTACTTC.

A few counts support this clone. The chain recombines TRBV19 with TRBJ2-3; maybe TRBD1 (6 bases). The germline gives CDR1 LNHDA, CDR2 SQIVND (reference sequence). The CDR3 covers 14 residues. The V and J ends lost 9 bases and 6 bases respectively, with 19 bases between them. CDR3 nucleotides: TGTGCCAGCAGGCACCTTGCAGGGGCGGATACGCAGTATTTT. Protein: CASRHLAGADTQYF. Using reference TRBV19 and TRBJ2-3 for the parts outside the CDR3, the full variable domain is DGGITQSPKYLFRKEGQNVTLSCEQNLNHDAMYWYRQDPGQGLRLIYYSQIVNDFQKGDIAEGYSVSREKKESFPLTVTSAQKNPTAFYLCASRHLAGADTQYFGPGTRLTVL.

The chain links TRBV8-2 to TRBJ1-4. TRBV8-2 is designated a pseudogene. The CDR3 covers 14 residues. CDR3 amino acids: CASSFRRGGEKLFF. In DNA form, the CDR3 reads TGTGCCAGCAGTTTCCGACGAGGAGGGGAAAAACTGTTTTTT.